This T cell receptor beta chain is drawn from a study of neurological immune-mediated disorders (dated 2019 in TCRdb). About the study as a whole: Using UMI-based sequencing, the study compared peripheral blood TCR-beta repertoires from patients with HTLV-I-associated myelopathy (HAM/TSP), patients with multiple sclerosis, and healthy controls. Longitudinal samples, technical triplicates and paired sorted CD4+ and CD8+ T-cell subsets, alongside PBMC samples, were included among the roughly 110 TCR-beta libraries. The cohort comprised 68 subjects: roughly 15 HAM/TSP patients, 34 multiple sclerosis patients and 20 healthy controls. Study-level results and caveats: TCR clonal expansion was greatest in HAM/TSP patients and smallest in MS patients, who ranked below even healthy controls. No identical CDR3 amino acid sequences were found to be shared among expanded clones across subjects, suggesting that TCR-beta repertoires were private in all groups.

To synthesize cDNA, template-switch 5'RACE was performed with a primer carrying a 10-nucleotide random unique molecular identifier so that each TCR transcript was tagged. Every sequencing run yielded over 180 million TCR-beta sequences covering 15-18 subjects. The RNeasy kit was used to extract total RNA. TCR-beta VDJ regions were amplified with primers for the TCR constant region and the 5'RACE anchor, using the KAPA Real-time Library Amplification kit. Sample indexes and Illumina adaptors were added in a first PCR, after which library yield was increased in a second PCR. After Ampure bead purification, the roughly 650 bp TCR product was size-selected on a 2% E-gel SizeSelection system. Before pooling, library quality was checked on a Bioanalyzer, concentration was measured with Qubit, and libraries were quantified with the Kapa Library Quantification kit. An Illumina HiSeq 2500 was used to sequence the libraries paired-end at 2 x 150 bp. To increase sequence diversity, about 24-32% phiX was spiked into each library pool. The study's own analysis went as follows. The UMI-based MiGEC pipeline processed quality-filtered reads and removed over 75% of raw TCR sequences during error correction. VDJ genes were aligned to IMGT germline references, and each clonotype was defined by a unique CDR3 amino acid sequence together with V-J genes. Clonal expansion, Shannon diversity and CDR3 relatedness were evaluated with VDJtools (CalcPairwiseDistances, ClusterSamples), while phylogenetic trees were built in CLCbio workbench. Expanded clones were defined as having at least 8 unique UMIs, based on coefficient-of-variation modelling across technical triplicates. TCRdb reanalyzed the raw reads on its own, using fastp at Q25 for trimming and MiXCR for clone calling, and kept in-frame beta chains. When rows share a CDR3 protein, they turn into one entry using the most common DNA and genes. The authors' filters were not applied to this entry. In this sample the table shows fewer than 25,000 distinct CDR3 sequences, less than 15% of which occur a single time. The leading ten clones occupy 13% of the sample.

The table lists this clonotype with many counts. No cognate antigen has been identified for it. No base quality values were provided; no much bigger clone lies one nucleotide off. Relative to germline, V is missing 5 bases and J is missing 4 bases, with 11 bases of the junction outside any gene match. CDR1 and CDR2 (MNHEY, SVGAGI) derive from the germline V gene. The CDR3 numbers 16 residues from cysteine through phenylalanine. Solely the CDR3 DNA is kept, with 48 bases framed from the first base. Libraries from unsorted PBMCs were made from 2 million PBMCs kept in RNAlater at -80 degrees C until RNA extraction. Peripheral blood was subjected to Ficoll-Hypaque density gradient centrifugation to isolate PBMCs, which were then cryopreserved in liquid nitrogen.

The sample comprised PBMCs. The chain joins TRBV6-5 to TRBJ2-7; a stretch of 10 junction bases matches TRBD2. The TCR sequence derives from a woman aged 60 to 75 with HTLV-1-associated myelopathy (HAM/TSP). DNA sequence: TGTGCCAGCAGTCTACATCCGGGACTAGCGCAGTACGAGCAGTACTTC. Translation gives CASSLHPGLAQYEQYF.